What follows are 29 T cell receptor beta chains derived from one specimen sequenced in a study of vaccination and CD4 T cells after COVID-19. For these TCRs, the target antigens are not known. The time point is: late sampling 161 to 241 days after vaccination in three convalescent patients. Treatment here: roughly 11-day PBMC culture with coronavirus spike peptide pools or control peptides (ViraFEST assay). The Oncomine TCR Beta short-read assay generated sequence data from the DNA of cultured CD4+ T cells. TCRdb independently ran MiXCR on the PCR reads; one entry per CDR3 protein. Among over 15,000 distinct CDR3 sequences listed, about 51% were seen once. Sequences were derived from CD4+ T cells from blood, cultured in vitro, sampled about 7 months after SARS-CoV-2 vaccination. The receptors here all came from a human donor who had recovered from COVID-19.

This clonotype turned up a few times. V and J are TRBV21-1 and TRBJ2-2; the D call in the table, TRBD2, was not verified against the DNA. TRBV21-1 is recorded as a pseudogene. CDR3 length: 17 residues. CDR3 bases: TGTGCCAGCAGCCCAAGTGGGGACTACCGGAATGCCGAGGAGCTGTTTTTT. Translated: CASSPSGDYRNAEELFF.

The sample holds a few counts of this clonotype. This chain uses TRBV20-1 with TRBJ2-3, with TRBD2 identical over 8 bases. The CDR3 extends over 16 amino acids. V dropped 1 base and J dropped 4; count of bases not matched to a gene: 10. CDR1 is DFQATT and CDR2 is SNEGSKA in the germline V gene (reference sequence). In DNA, the CDR3 is TGCAGTGCTAGAGTGTTTGCGGGAGGTACGTCAGATACGCAGTATTTT. It encodes CSARVFAGGTSDTQYF.

The chain is built from TRBV6-1 and TRBJ1-6; the D gene is possibly TRBD1 (5 bases). This CDR3 spans 13 amino acids. The V gene lost 7 bases and the J gene lost 12 bases, with 16 bases spanning the gap. The germline CDR1 and CDR2 sequences are MNHNS and SASEGT. CDR3 sequence: CASTPMAGQPLHF. In nucleotides, the CDR3 is TGTGCCAGCACCCCTATGGCAGGGCAACCCCTCCACTTT.

V and J are TRBV27 and TRBJ1-2; D is uncertain. With 0 bases removed from V and 2 bases from J, the gap between germline ends came to 13 bases. The germline gives CDR1 MNHEY, CDR2 SMNVEV (reference sequence). The CDR3 has 16 amino acids. The CDR3 loop is CASSLSGLGSNYGYTF. The CDR3 nucleotides read TGTGCCAGCAGTTTATCGGGGTTGGGGTCGAACTATGGCTACACCTTC.

The chain recombines TRBV20-1 with TRBJ1-5, with D possibly TRBD1 on 5 matching bases. Trimming pared 2 bases from V and 4 bases from J, leaving 6 bases between. In germline, CDR1 is DFQATT, CDR2 SNEGSKA (reference sequence). This CDR3 contains 12 residues. The CDR3 is CSARSGNQPQHF. CDR3 DNA sequence: TGCAGTGCTAGATCAGGGAATCAGCCCCAGCATTTT.

This clonotype came up a few times. The chain joins TRBV27 to TRBJ1-6; D uncertain. Looked up from germline, CDR1 is MNHEY and CDR2 is SMNVEV (reference sequence). The V end lost 6 bases, the J end lost 4 bases, and 4 bases lay between the germline ends. The length of the CDR3 is 12 residues. Here the CDR3 reads CASRLYNSPLHF. The CDR3 DNA is TGTGCCAGCAGGCTTTATAATTCACCCCTCCACTTT.

A few counts support this clonotype. The genes are TRBV6-5 and TRBJ1-2; unclear D gene. From germline, CDR1 is MNHEY and CDR2 SVGAGI. The CDR3 totals 13 residues. V dropped 3 bases and J dropped 11 bases, with 16 bases sitting between them. CDR3 in DNA: TGTGCCAGCAGTTATTTTGTCGATTCGGGGTACACCTTC. Protein product: CASSYFVDSGYTF.

The chain couples TRBV20-1 to TRBJ1-4, with D maybe TRBD1 (5 bases). V was shortened by 7 bases and J by 8 bases, with 23 bases between the two germline ends. The CDR3 consists of 15 residues. Per germline, CDR1 DFQATT and CDR2 SNEGSKA (reference sequence). CDR3 nucleotides: TGCAGTGGTCAACCGGGACGTCAACTAGGGGAAAAACTGTTTTTT. Protein sequence: CSGQPGRQLGEKLFF.

The chain joins TRBV20-1 to TRBJ2-7; unclear D gene. With 0 bases removed from V and 3 bases from J, the gap between germline ends came to 12 bases. The CDR3 is made up of 14 amino acids. Per germline, CDR1 DFQATT and CDR2 SNEGSKA (reference sequence). CDR3 in amino acids: CSARDSVTYYEQYF. The CDR3 DNA is TGCAGTGCTAGAGATTCTGTGACTTACTACGAGCAGTACTTC.

The rearrangement links TRBV7-6 to TRBJ2-5; 10 nucleotides agree with TRBD2. The CDR3 sequence is 14 residues long. The V and J ends lost 3 bases and 4 bases, in that order; junction bases with no gene match: 2. Germline-derived CDR1 and CDR2 are SGHVS and FNYEAQ. CDR3 region: CASSFLAGVETQYF. In DNA, the CDR3 is TGTGCCAGCAGCTTTCTAGCGGGAGTAGAGACCCAGTACTTC.

The gene calls are TRBV6-1 and TRBJ2-3, with TRBD1 identical over 7 bases. The CDR3 spans 14 residues. J gave up 4 bases and V 7 bases, and 8 bases lay outside the gene matches. CDR1 is MNHNS, CDR2 SASEGT, per germline. The CDR3 region has the DNA TGTGCCAGCAAGAAGGGGGCCCGCGCAGATACGCAGTATTTT. This translates into CASKKGARADTQYF.

The chain has TRBV19 and TRBJ1-1; TRBD1 matches at 9 bases. Looked up from germline, CDR1 is LNHDA and CDR2 is SQIVND (reference sequence). The V gene end was trimmed by 10 bases and the J gene end by 4 bases; junction bases not matched to a gene: 7. The CDR3 runs to 13 residues. CDR3 nucleotide sequence: TGTGCCATCTCACAGGGGGCTGGCACTGAAGCTTTCTTT. Translating it yields CAISQGAGTEAFF.

This chain uses TRBV5-8 with TRBJ1-2; the match to TRBD1 covers 8 bases. The junction had 3 bases not matched to a gene; V was cut back by 2 bases and J by 3 bases. The CDR3 has 14 residues. Per the germline V gene, CDR1 is SGHTS and CDR2 is YDEGEE. For the CDR3, the DNA is TGTGCCAGCAGCTTTTCAGGGGGCTACTATGGCTACACCTTC. Residues: CASSFSGGYYGYTF.

This clonotype was seen a few times. CDR3 amino acids: CASRGIHTEAFF. The CDR3 region has the DNA TGTGCCAGCAGAGGGATTCACACTGAAGCTTTCTTT. This chain links TRBV28 with TRBJ1-1; D is uncertain. The CDR3 consists of 12 residues. Germline CDR1 MDHEN, CDR2 SYDVKM. V was cut by 6 bases and J by 3 bases, with 8 bases left in between. Variable domain in full (rest from reference TRBV28 and TRBJ1-1): DVKVTQSSRYLVKRTGEKVFLECVQDMDHENMFWYRQDPGLGLRLIYFSYDVKMKEKGDIPEGYSVSREKKERFSLILESASTNQTSMYLCASRGIHTEAFFGQGTRLTVV.

V and J are TRBV20-1 and TRBJ1-4; possible D gene TRBD1, 5 bases. Trimming took off 1 base at V and 4 bases at J, with 10 bases between the two ends. Germline V gives CDR1 DFQATT, CDR2 SNEGSKA (reference sequence). The CDR3 consists of 14 residues. The CDR3 DNA sequence: TGCAGTGCTAGAGTATGGGGGGTTAATGAAAAACTGTTTTTT. Protein sequence: CSARVWGVNEKLFF.

This clonotype turned up a few times. The chain links TRBV20-1 to TRBJ2-3; TRBD2 matches 8 bases. Germline CDR1 is DFQATT and CDR2 is SNEGSKA (reference sequence). There are 15 residues in the CDR3. V lost 6 bases to trimming and J lost 4 bases; unmatched junction nucleotides: 12. The DNA for the CDR3 is TGCAGTGCGCTACCGCCGGGGGGGCGCGCAGATACGCAGTATTTT. It codes for CSALPPGGRADTQYF.

V and J are TRBV11-3 and TRBJ2-4, with no clear D. CDR1 and CDR2 from the germline V gene are SGHNT and YENEEA. This CDR3 has 14 residues. Between the trimmed V and J ends, which lost 0 bases and 3 bases, there was a span of 6 bases. CDR3 DNA sequence: TGTGCCAGCAGCTTAGATGGGCACAAAAACATTCAGTACTTC. It codes for CASSLDGHKNIQYF.

The V call is TRBV20-1, the J call TRBJ1-3; the D is unclear. The germline gives CDR1 DFQATT, CDR2 SNEGSKA (reference sequence). The CDR3 contains 12 residues. V was clipped by 6 bases and J by 2 bases, with 8 bases between them. The CDR3 loop is CSAASAGNTIYF. The DNA of the CDR3 is TGCAGTGCCGCGAGCGCTGGAAACACCATATATTTT.

The chain uses TRBV7-2 and TRBJ2-5; D is undetermined. V was shortened by 7 bases and J by 5 bases, with 23 bases between the two germline ends. Per germline, CDR1 SGHTA and CDR2 FQGNSA. The CDR3 is 16 amino acids. The CDR3 nucleotides read TGTGCCAGCAATGTGTTCCGGCGGATGGGAAGGGAGACCCAGTACTTC. Translation gives CASNVFRRMGRETQYF.

The chain joins TRBV19 to TRBJ1-6, with no clear D. The CDR3 loop spans 13 amino acids. Germline V gives CDR1 LNHDA, CDR2 SQIVND (reference sequence). V dropped 1 base and J dropped 17 bases, with 15 bases sitting between them. The CDR3 DNA follows: TGTGCCAGTAGTATAGGCACAGTCCCTACCTTCCACTTT. This gives the protein CASSIGTVPTFHF.

The rearrangement uses TRBV21-1 and TRBJ2-4; TRBD1 is taken as the D call from the table, unchecked against the DNA. TRBV21-1 is a pseudogene segment. The CDR3 totals 19 residues. This CDR3 is CASSKAVNTDRVVKNIQYF. The CDR3 nucleotides read TGTGCCAGCAGCAAAGCGGTTAATACAGACAGGGTGGTCAAAAACATTCAGTACTTC.

This clonotype was observed a few times. V and J are TRBV7-3 and TRBJ1-2, with D hard to call. V lost 5 bases to trimming and J lost 2 bases, with 9 bases between them. The CDR3 has 13 residues. Germline CDR1 reads SGHTA; CDR2 reads FQGTGA. CDR3 in amino acids: CASSQQPNYGYTF. Written as DNA, the CDR3 is TGTGCCAGCAGCCAGCAACCGAACTATGGCTACACCTTC.

The chain uses TRBV7-9 and TRBJ2-5, with a possible D match to TRBD1 (5 bases). The germline V gene encodes CDR1 SEHNR and CDR2 FQNEAQ (reference sequence). V shed 1 base and J shed 2 bases, with 5 bases lying between them. This CDR3 has 13 amino acids. The CDR3, as DNA: TGTGCCAGCAGCTTAGACAGGCAAGAGACCCAGTACTTC. Its translation: CASSLDRQETQYF.

There are a few counts of this clonotype. V usage is TRBV2 and J usage is TRBJ2-5; a possible D gene is TRBD2 (5 bases). Trimming removed 7 bases from V and 5 bases from J, with 17 bases in between. The CDR3 length is 14 residues. Germline CDR1 SNHLY, CDR2 FYNNEI. CDR3 sequence (DNA): TGTGCCAGCAAGGCTACTGGCGGCGGGGAGACCCAGTACTTC. It is translated as CASKATGGGETQYF.

This clonotype was picked up a small number of times. V is TRBV20-1 and J is TRBJ2-3, with 13 bases fitting TRBD2. The germline gives CDR1 DFQATT, CDR2 SNEGSKA (reference sequence). The J segment lost 3 bases and the V segment lost 4 bases, leaving 4 bases of the junction unmatched. This CDR3 has 15 amino acids. The CDR3 region is CSATLAGGRTDTQYF. In DNA, the CDR3 is TGCAGTGCTACACTAGCGGGAGGGAGGACAGATACGCAGTATTTT.

This rearrangement joins TRBV7-6 to TRBJ2-3, with TRBD2 matching 12 bases. Looked up from germline, CDR1 is SGHVS and CDR2 is FNYEAQ. CDR3 size: 16 residues. After removal of 5 bases from V and 3 bases from J, the junction contained 6 bases not matched to a gene. In DNA, the CDR3 is TGTGCCAGCAGCCCGTGGACTAGCGGGGTTACAGATACGCAGTATTTT. Protein: CASSPWTSGVTDTQYF.

The V and J genes are TRBV4-2 and TRBJ1-2; D uncertain. This CDR3 has 15 residues. V lost 0 bases, J lost 6 bases, and 14 bases lay in between. Germline CDR1 and CDR2: LGHNA and YNFKEQ. Here the CDR3 reads CASSQETEAGNGYTF. DNA for the CDR3: TGTGCCAGCAGCCAAGAGACTGAGGCCGGGAATGGCTACACCTTC.

This clonotype showed up just a few times. The chain combines TRBV6-2 or TRBV6-3 with TRBJ1-5; a possible D gene is TRBD1 (6 bases). This CDR3 is 17 amino acids long. V was trimmed by 2 bases and J by 0 bases, leaving 14 bases between them. Germline-derived CDR1 and CDR2 are MNHEY and SVGEGT. In DNA, the CDR3 is TGTGCCAGCAGTTACGACAGGTCGGGGCATAGCAATCAGCCCCAGCATTTT. The encoded protein is CASSYDRSGHSNQPQHF.

This clonotype was seen more than once but under ten times. CDR3 amino acids: CATSEDSSTDTQYF. In DNA form, the CDR3 reads TGTGCCACCAGTGAGGACTCCTCCACAGATACGCAGTATTTT. This rearrangement joins TRBV24-1 to TRBJ2-3, with a weak D call TRBD2 (5 bases). Trimming took off 4 bases at V and 2 bases at J, with 9 bases between the two ends. The CDR3 extends over 14 amino acids. Germline V lookup: CDR1 KGHDR, CDR2 SFDVKD.